The 28 T cell receptor beta chains given below trace back to one sample, sequenced in a study of a mutant IDH1 vaccine in newly diagnosed glioma. The time point is: week 5, during vaccination. Vaccination used 300 ug of mutant IDH1 20-mer peptide per dose, with topical imiquimod. TCRdb's copy holds only in-frame clones and misses some; the assay was immunoSEQ multiplex PCR. Counted here are some 25,000 clones, roughly 77% occurring once; the ten biggest clones make up less than 9.5%. No antigen is known for these receptors. The source material was PBMCs, sampled from a glioma patient whose treatment included an IDH1 peptide vaccine. Source of these receptors: a man aged 35 to 55 with glioma.

The V and J genes are TRBV6-5 and TRBJ1-1, with 11 nucleotides matching TRBD1. The CDR3 contains 14 residues. Germline CDR1 MNHEY, CDR2 SVGAGI. The trim removed 6 bases at V and 3 bases at J, leaving 3 bases unmatched. CDR3: CASRRDRGDTEAFF. The DNA for the CDR3 is TGTGCCAGCAGACGGGACAGGGGGGACACTGAAGCTTTCTTT.

The genes are TRBV4-2 and TRBJ2-7; D is ambiguous. V was cut by 2 bases and J by 0 bases, with 8 bases left in between. The CDR3 extends over 14 amino acids. CDR1 and CDR2 (germline): LGHNA, YNFKEQ. The CDR3: CASSQIIPSYEQYF. In DNA, the CDR3 is TGTGCCAGCAGCCAAATCATACCCTCCTACGAGCAGTACTTC.

This chain links TRBV29-1 with TRBJ2-2; no firm D call. Germline V gene sequence: CDR1 SQVTM, CDR2 ANQGSEA. V lost 7 bases and J lost 5, with 17 bases in between. This CDR3 is built from 14 residues. The CDR3 here is CSALIQRMTGELFF. In DNA form, the CDR3 reads TGCAGCGCCCTAATACAGCGAATGACCGGGGAGCTGTTTTTT.

The chain employs TRBV19 and TRBJ2-6, with 7 bases aligning to TRBD1. This CDR3 has 17 residues. CDR1 and CDR2 from the germline V gene are LNHDA and SQIVND (reference sequence). J gave up 2 bases and V 6 bases, and 10 bases lay outside the gene matches. The CDR3 nucleotides read TGTGCCAGTAGCAACAGGGGACGCAATACTGGGGCCAACGTCCTGACTTTC. Protein product: CASSNRGRNTGANVLTF.

This clone has a single count. V and J are TRBV9 and TRBJ2-7; a possible D gene is TRBD1 (5 bases). The ends were cut back, 2 bases at V and 5 bases at J, with 14 bases in the middle. In germline, CDR1 is SGDLS, CDR2 YYNGEE. The CDR3 runs 14 residues. The chain's CDR3 is CASSVGNQGDEQYF. DNA for the CDR3: TGTGCCAGCAGCGTGGGGAATCAGGGCGACGAGCAGTACTTC.

V and J are TRBV7-2 and TRBJ1-2; the D is unclear. CDR3 length: 12 residues. V gave up 1 base and J gave up 6 bases, with 6 bases separating them. The germline V gene encodes CDR1 SGHTA and CDR2 FQGNSA. Here the CDR3 reads CASSLVRDGYTF. The CDR3 DNA is TGTGCCAGCAGCTTAGTTCGGGATGGCTACACCTTC.

This sequence joins TRBV19 and TRBJ1-2; D may be TRBD1 (5 bases). The CDR3 extends over 14 amino acids. CDR1 and CDR2 (germline): LNHDA, SQIVND (reference sequence). V lost 3 bases and J 7 bases, leaving 15 bases between the germline ends. The CDR3, as DNA: TGTGCCAGTAGTATTCGGGGGATGGGGTCTGGCTACACCTTC. Its translation: CASSIRGMGSGYTF.

The chain carries TRBV15 and TRBJ2-1, with 10 bases lining up with TRBD2. After removal of 0 bases from V and 9 bases from J, the junction contained 8 bases not matched to a gene. This CDR3 is 16 amino acids long. From germline, CDR1 is LNHNV and CDR2 YYDKDF (reference sequence). The CDR3 DNA is TGTGCCACCAGCAGAGATGGTCTAGCGGGAGCGAGTGAGCAGTTCTTC. It is translated as CATSRDGLAGASEQFF.

This sequence joins TRBV5-1 and TRBJ2-4; the match to TRBD1 covers 7 bases. The trim removed 4 bases at V and 7 bases at J, leaving 2 bases unmatched. The germline gives CDR1 SGHRS, CDR2 YFSETQ. The CDR3 has 12 residues. The CDR3 protein is CASSRDSNIQYF. The CDR3 region has the DNA TGCGCCAGCAGCCGGGACAGTAACATTCAGTACTTC.

The V call is TRBV28, the J call TRBJ2-1; possibly TRBD1 or TRBD2 for D (5 bases each). The CDR3 loop spans 16 amino acids. CDR1 is MDHEN, CDR2 SYDVKM, per germline. Trimming removed 6 bases from V and 0 bases from J, with 15 bases in between. CDR3 sequence (DNA): TGTGCCAGCAGAGATTGGGACGGAAGCTCCTACAATGAGCAGTTCTTC. This sequence encodes CASRDWDGSSYNEQFF.

The J gene is TRBJ2-5, the V gene TRBV5-1, with TRBD2 matching over 9 bases. The V and J ends lost 2 bases and 5 bases, in that order; junction bases with no gene match: 4. The CDR3 loop spans 14 amino acids. Germline V gene lookup returns CDR1 SGHRS and CDR2 YFSETQ. The CDR3 DNA is TGCGCCAGCAGCTTCCGGGCGGGGGGGGAGACCCAGTACTTC. It encodes CASSFRAGGETQYF. Looking up the rest from reference TRBV5-1 and TRBJ2-5 gives the full variable domain: KAGVTQTPRYLIKTRGQQVTLSCSPISGHRSVSWYQQTPGQGLQFLFEYFSETQRNKGNFPGRFSGRQFSNSRSEMNVSTLELGDSALYLCASSFRAGGETQYFGPGTRLLVL.

In its sample, this clone was seen a few times. The V call is TRBV19, the J call TRBJ1-1; 7 nucleotides align to TRBD1. The CDR3 runs 14 residues. Looked up from germline, CDR1 is LNHDA and CDR2 is SQIVND (reference sequence). V lost 6 bases and J lost 3; bases outside the gene matches: 7. CDR3 sequence: CASRKQGLDTEAFF. Here the CDR3 DNA reads TGTGCCAGTAGGAAACAGGGGTTGGACACTGAAGCTTTCTTT.

V usage is TRBV6-1 and J usage is TRBJ2-1, with D maybe TRBD2 (6 bases). The CDR3 contains 18 residues. CDR1 is MNHNS, CDR2 SASEGT, per germline. V was trimmed by 2 bases and J by 7 bases, leaving 24 bases between them. The CDR3 loop is CASSERSWKLSEGNEQFF. The CDR3 region has the DNA TGTGCCAGCAGTGAACGAAGTTGGAAACTCTCGGAGGGGAATGAGCAGTTCTTC.

As DNA, the CDR3 is TGTGCCAGCAGAGGTGGGGTCAATCAGCCCCAGCATTTT. This encodes CASRGGVNQPQHF. This chain joins TRBV6-5 and TRBJ1-5; D ambiguous. CDR3 size: 13 residues. Germline-derived CDR1 and CDR2 are MNHEY and SVGAGI. V dropped 6 bases and J dropped 3 bases, with 9 bases sitting between them.

This clone was seen just once. The chain recombines TRBV19 with TRBJ1-5; 8 nucleotides agree with TRBD1. The CDR3 runs 15 residues. Germline CDR1 reads LNHDA; CDR2 reads SQIVND (reference sequence). V was clipped by 8 bases and J by 2 bases; unmatched bases: 8. CDR3 loop: CASSSTGEGNQPQHF. The CDR3 nucleotides read TGTGCCAGTTCCTCGACAGGGGAAGGCAATCAGCCCCAGCATTTT.

The CDR3 region is CASSQDWDRSYNEQFF. CDR3 nucleotides: TGTGCCAGCAGCCAAGATTGGGACCGGTCCTACAATGAGCAGTTCTTC. The V gene is TRBV4-2, the J gene TRBJ2-1; D possibly uses TRBD1 or TRBD2 (5 bases each). Trimming cost V 0 bases and J 1 base, with 10 bases left between them. Germline values: CDR1 LGHNA, CDR2 YNFKEQ. The CDR3 is 16 amino acids.

This clone was picked up a small number of times. The chain employs TRBV7-9 and TRBJ1-1, with D perhaps TRBD1 (5 bases). The V and J ends lost 1 base and 11 bases respectively, with 14 bases between them. Germline assignment: CDR1 SEHNR and CDR2 FQNEAQ (reference sequence). The CDR3 contains 13 residues. The CDR3 is CASSLEVPGGAFF. The CDR3 nucleotides are TGTGCCAGCAGCTTAGAGGTCCCGGGGGGGGCTTTCTTT.

The chain joins TRBV21-1 to TRBJ1-2. TRBV21-1 is annotated as a pseudogene. This CDR3 contains 12 residues. As DNA, the CDR3 is TGTGCCAGCAGCAAAGAGGTTAGTGGCTACACCTTC. Residues: CASSKEVSGYTF.

The V call is TRBV4-3, the J call TRBJ1-5; 7 bases agree with TRBD1. The CDR3 loop spans 15 amino acids. The trim removed 3 bases at V and 1 base at J, leaving 3 bases unmatched. CDR1 is LGHNA, CDR2 YSLEER, per germline. CDR3 coding DNA: TGCGCCAGCAGCCAGACAGGGTACAGCAATCAGCCCCAGCATTTT. This gives the protein CASSQTGYSNQPQHF.

This chain joins TRBV7-2 and TRBJ2-2; no clear D gene. Between the trimmed V and J ends, which lost 4 bases and 6 bases, there was a span of 9 bases. Looked up from germline, CDR1 is SGHTA and CDR2 is FQGNSA. CDR3 size: 13 residues. Written as DNA, the CDR3 is TGTGCCAGCAGCTCGATAGAACCCGGGGAGCTGTTTTTT. It specifies CASSSIEPGELFF.

The chain links TRBV4-3 to TRBJ1-1; 7 nucleotides match TRBD1. V was pared by 1 base and J by 5 bases, with 7 bases of the junction left unmatched. Looked up from germline, CDR1 is LGHNA and CDR2 is YSLEER. The CDR3 has 15 amino acids. The chain's CDR3 is CASSQVPGGGTEAFF. DNA for the CDR3: TGCGCCAGCAGCCAAGTACCAGGGGGAGGGACTGAAGCTTTCTTT.

The DNA for the CDR3 is TGCGCCACCGACATCGGTAAGGGACAGGGGGGCAGGAGCTACACCTTC. Its protein is CATDIGKGQGGRSYTF. V and J are TRBV23-1 and TRBJ1-2, with TRBD1 matching 11 bases. TRBV23-1 is an open reading frame whose function is uncertain. The CDR3 contains 16 residues. The J segment lost 9 bases and the V segment lost 10 bases, leaving 19 bases of the junction unmatched.

This clone was recorded only once. This chain joins TRBV7-9 and TRBJ2-3; TRBD1 or TRBD2 may be the D gene (5 bases each). The CDR3 totals 16 residues. V lost 1 base and J lost 7, with 18 bases in between. Germline V gene sequence: CDR1 SEHNR, CDR2 FQNEAQ (reference sequence). The CDR3 region is CASSLGGQGGRNTQYF. For the CDR3, the DNA is TGTGCCAGCAGCTTAGGAGGGCAGGGTGGTCGGAATACGCAGTATTTT.

The chain couples TRBV11-3 to TRBJ1-1; D uncertain. The CDR3 loop spans 13 amino acids. In germline, CDR1 is SGHNT, CDR2 YENEEA. With 8 bases removed from V and 1 base from J, the gap between germline ends came to 11 bases. The CDR3, as DNA: TGTGCCAGCTCCCACAACCCGAACACTGAAGCTTTCTTT. Translating gives CASSHNPNTEAFF.

The CDR3 loop is CASSAHTIGDRGHSDTEAFF. The CDR3 DNA reads as TGTGCCAGCAGCGCACATACTATCGGGGACAGGGGGCATTCAGACACTGAAGCTTTCTTT. This chain connects TRBV21-1 to TRBJ1-1; TRBD1 was called by the table and not checked on the DNA. TRBV21-1 is annotated as a pseudogene. The CDR3 loop spans 20 amino acids.

The table lists this clone with a few counts. The V and J genes are TRBV5-6 and TRBJ2-2; 10 bases line up with TRBD1. This CDR3 has 14 residues. The germline V gene encodes CDR1 SGHDT and CDR2 YYEEEE. V lost 6 bases, J lost 6 bases, and 5 bases stayed unmatched. CDR3 region: CASTGTGVPGELFF. The DNA for the CDR3 is TGTGCCAGCACCGGGACAGGGGTTCCCGGGGAGCTGTTTTTT. The full variable domain, its missing parts supplied by reference TRBV5-6 and TRBJ2-2, is DAGVTQSPTHLIKTRGQQVTLRCSPKSGHDTVSWYQQALGQGPQFIFQYYEEEERQRGNFPDRFSGHQFPNYSSELNVNALLLGDSALYLCASTGTGVPGELFFGEGSRLTVL.

V and J are TRBV7-6 and TRBJ1-1, with D hard to call. The V end was cut by 5 bases, the J end by 1 base, with 11 bases between. CDR3 size: 14 residues. Germline CDR1 SGHVS, CDR2 FNYEAQ. DNA of the CDR3: TGTGCCAGCAGCCAACTACCGGGGAACACTGAAGCTTTCTTT. Its protein is CASSQLPGNTEAFF.

This chain connects TRBV6-6 to TRBJ2-1, with TRBD2 matching 9 bases. Trimming at V came to 6 bases and at J to 4 bases, leaving 4 bases not matched to a gene. Germline CDR1 reads MNHNY; CDR2 reads SVGAGI (reference sequence). CDR3 length: 14 amino acids. CDR3 residues: CASSLAGRYNEQFF. The CDR3 DNA is TGTGCCAGCAGCCTAGCGGGACGATACAATGAGCAGTTCTTC.